Below, 10 T cell receptor beta chains from the same sample are listed, as sequenced in a study of beta chain features in type 1 diabetes. What was sequenced were expressed TCRB transcripts, since all of the isolated RNA had been reverse transcribed. The data were produced by immunoSEQ multiplex PCR, yet TCRdb's version contains in-frame clones alone and is incomplete. Seen here are some 900,000 clones, under 20% observed once, and the top ten hold roughly 0.025%. The sample comprised naive CD4+ T cells from blood. The receptors were sampled from a woman younger than 30 in good health.

This clone was recorded once. V gene TRBV10-3 combines with J gene TRBJ1-2; a weak D match, TRBD1 (6 bases). Germline CDR1 reads ENHRY; CDR2 reads SYGVKD. The CDR3 extends over 14 amino acids. V lost 0 bases, J lost 6 bases, and 11 bases lay in between. CDR3 sequence: CAISESGGLDGYTF. The CDR3 nucleotides read TGTGCCATCAGTGAGTCAGGGGGGTTAGATGGCTACACCTTC.

This clone occurred a few times. The chain employs TRBV13 and TRBJ2-7; 9 positions agree with TRBD1. The germline CDR1 and CDR2 sequences are PRHDT and FYEKMQ (reference sequence). The CDR3 has 16 residues. V lost 5 bases and J lost 2; bases outside the gene matches: 10. CDR3 protein: CASSRSRQGVAYEQYF. DNA of the CDR3: TGTGCCAGCAGCCGGAGCCGACAGGGGGTCGCCTACGAGCAGTACTTC.

The CDR3 region has the DNA TGTGCCAGCAGCGTAATGACTAGCGGGAGTGCAGATACGCAGTATTTT. As protein: CASSVMTSGSADTQYF. The chain is built from TRBV9 and TRBJ2-3; 12 bases map to TRBD2. The J segment lost 4 bases and the V segment lost 1 base, leaving 4 bases of the junction unmatched. CDR3 length: 16 amino acids. The germline V gene has CDR1 SGDLS and CDR2 YYNGEE.

The chain has TRBV7-3 and TRBJ1-2; D gene ambiguous. V lost 5 bases to trimming and J lost 3 bases, with 10 bases between them. The germline CDR1 and CDR2 sequences are SGHTA and FQGTGA. CDR3 length: 13 amino acids. The chain's CDR3 is CASSPSPDYGYTF. CDR3 DNA sequence: TGTGCCAGCAGCCCTTCCCCTGACTATGGCTACACCTTC.

This clone occurred a few times. The chain joins TRBV7-2 to TRBJ2-7; 10 positions match TRBD1. CDR3 size: 16 residues. CDR1 SGHTA and CDR2 FQGNSA come from the germline V gene. J was trimmed by 2 bases and V by 4 bases; bases with no gene match: 8. The CDR3 bases are TGTGCCAGCAGCTCCGCCCCGGGACAGGGGACCTACGAGCAGTACTTC. Amino acids: CASSSAPGQGTYEQYF.

This clone has only a few counts. The chain joins TRBV13 to TRBJ2-5; 7 nucleotides line up with TRBD1. The CDR3 spans 12 residues. With V trimmed by 5 bases and J by 5 bases, 2 bases remained unmatched. CDR1 PRHDT and CDR2 FYEKMQ come from the germline V gene (reference sequence). DNA for the CDR3: TGTGCCAGCAGCCTACAGGGGGAGACCCAGTACTTC. It translates to CASSLQGETQYF.

The genes are TRBV7-6 and TRBJ2-7; D may be TRBD1 (7 bases). Trimming cost V 5 bases and J 3 bases, with 17 bases left between them. This CDR3 is 15 amino acids long. CDR1 and CDR2 from the germline V gene are SGHVS and FNYEAQ. The CDR3: CASSLRQGSGYEQYF. In DNA form, the CDR3 reads TGTGCCAGCAGCCTACGACAGGGTAGCGGCTACGAGCAGTACTTC.

The rearrangement links TRBV11-2 to TRBJ2-3; D is unclear. There are 12 residues in the CDR3. Trimming removed 2 bases at V and 6 bases at J, with 6 bases between. Germline assignment: CDR1 SGHAT and CDR2 FQNNGV. This CDR3 is CASSLRPDTQYF. In nucleotides, the CDR3 is TGTGCCAGCAGCTTACGGCCCGATACGCAGTATTTT. The full variable domain, in which reference TRBV11-2 and TRBJ2-3 provide the parts outside the CDR3, is EAGVAQSPRYKIIEKRQSVAFWCNPISGHATLYWYQQILGQGPKLLIQFQNNGVVDDSQLPKDRFSAERLKGVDSTLKIQPAKLEDSAVYLCASSLRPDTQYFGPGTRLTVL.

The chain has TRBV5-1 and TRBJ2-1, with 10 bases aligning to TRBD2. Germline V gene lookup returns CDR1 SGHRS and CDR2 YFSETQ. Germline trimming cut 2 bases from V and 3 bases from J; bases unmatched to any gene: 2. CDR3 size: 15 residues. The CDR3 sequence is CASSFLAGVYNEQFF. The CDR3 DNA is TGCGCCAGCAGCTTCCTAGCGGGGGTCTACAATGAGCAGTTCTTC.

In the case of this clone: The sample holds other DNA sequences that translate to the same CDR3. This chain joins TRBV7-3 and TRBJ2-3; D gene ambiguous. The ends were cut back, 2 bases at V and 0 bases at J, with 6 bases in the middle. CDR3 length: 14 residues. Germline V lookup: CDR1 SGHTA, CDR2 FQGTGA. CDR3 loop: CASSLAGSTDTQYF. CDR3 sequence (DNA): TGTGCCAGCAGCTTAGCTGGGAGCACAGATACGCAGTATTTT.